A selection of T cell receptor beta chains follows, all from one sample in a study of T-cell reconstitution after alpha-beta-depleted transplantation in children. Via MiXCR, TCRdb re-called the PCR reads, giving one row per CDR3 protein. The sample shows about 260,000 distinct CDR3 sequences, 9.5% to 13% of them seen only once. The material was peripheral blood, obtained 180 days after TCRalphabeta/CD19-depleted stem cell transplant. Receptor source: a male patient under 10 years old who had a stem cell transplant for chronic granulomatous disease, so the T cells may come from the graft donor. The CDR3 runs from the conserved cysteine through the conserved F or W. D genes are given only for firm matches. Clone size is shown for a subset of rows, as once, few, many or a class of expanded clone.

j_gene	abundance	len	v_gene	d_gene	CDR3aa	CDR3nt
TRBJ2-1	NA	15	TRBV7-9	NA	CASSLQLAAYNEQFF	TGTGCCAGCAGCTTACAACTAGCAGCCTACAATGAGCAGTTCTTC
TRBJ2-1	many	14	TRBV2	NA	CASSGGYPSNEQFF	TGTGCCAGCTCGGGGGGCTACCCTTCTAATGAGCAGTTCTTC
TRBJ1-6	many	18	TRBV11-2	NA	CASSRRTGKSSYNSPLHF	TGTGCCAGCAGCCGAAGGACGGGAAAGAGCTCCTATAATTCACCCCTCCACTTT
TRBJ2-3	few	17	TRBV18	TRBD2	CASSPLRTSGFTDTQYF	TGTGCCAGCTCACCACTTCGGACTAGCGGGTTCACAGATACGCAGTATTTT
TRBJ1-1	many	15	TRBV12-3/TRBV12-4	NA	CASSFRGSANTEAFF	TGTGCCAGCAGTTTCCGGGGGTCTGCGAACACTGAAGCTTTCTTT
TRBJ2-7	many	12	TRBV20-1	NA	CSASVLTHEQYF	TGCAGTGCTAGTGTCTTAACACACGAGCAGTACTTC
TRBJ2-1	many	19	TRBV7-6	NA	CASSLVGSSSASSYNEQFF	TGTGCCAGCAGCTTAGTGGGAAGTTCTAGCGCAAGCTCCTACAATGAGCAGTTCTTC
TRBJ2-7	many	20	TRBV27	TRBD2	CASSFRQGGSGRGRLYEQYF	TGTGCCAGCAGTTTCAGACAGGGTGGTAGCGGGAGAGGGAGGTTATACGAGCAGTACTTC
TRBJ2-1	many	15	TRBV6-2/TRBV6-3	TRBD2	CASSSSGGAVHEQFF	TGTGCCAGCAGCAGTAGCGGGGGGGCCGTTCATGAGCAGTTCTTC
TRBJ1-3	many	14	TRBV10-3	NA	CATLISTSGNTIYF	TGTGCCACCCTAATATCGACATCTGGAAACACCATATATTTT
TRBJ2-5	many	13	TRBV28	NA	CALMRAGQETQYF	TGTGCTCTAATGAGGGCAGGCCAAGAGACCCAGTACTTC
TRBJ1-1	many	13	TRBV7-9	NA	CASSYPVNTEAFF	TGTGCCAGCAGCTACCCAGTGAACACTGAAGCTTTCTTT
TRBJ2-1	many	15	TRBV28	TRBD2	CASSGLAGFNNEQFF	TGTGCCAGCAGTGGGCTAGCGGGATTTAACAATGAGCAGTTCTTC
TRBJ2-2	NA	15	TRBV18	NA	CASSPPALTTGELFF	TGTGCCAGCTCACCACCCGCACTAACCACCGGGGAGCTGTTTTTT
TRBJ1-5	many	16	TRBV12-3/TRBV12-4	NA	CASSLTLGGEDQPQHF	TGTGCCAGCAGTTTAACCCTCGGGGGCGAGGATCAGCCCCAGCATTTT
TRBJ2-3	many	16	TRBV6-5	TRBD2	CASSYGAGVGTDTQYF	TGTGCCAGCAGTTACGGAGCGGGAGTAGGCACAGATACGCAGTATTTT
TRBJ2-1	many	14	TRBV5-1	NA	CASSRVGAHNEQFF	TGCGCCAGCAGCCGCGTGGGGGCCCACAATGAGCAGTTCTTC
TRBJ2-1	many	11	TRBV20-1	NA	CSALKRNEQFF	TGCAGTGCTCTGAAGAGGAATGAGCAGTTCTTC
TRBJ1-5	many	15	TRBV25-1	TRBD1	CASSESTGVNQPQHF	TGTGCCAGCAGTGAGTCGACAGGGGTTAATCAGCCCCAGCATTTT
TRBJ1-5	many	12	TRBV27	TRBD1	CADGQANQPQHF	TGTGCCGACGGACAGGCGAATCAGCCCCAGCATTTT
TRBJ2-3	many	18	TRBV9	NA	CASSVDTGRPRWGDTQYF	TGTGCCAGCAGCGTAGATACGGGCAGGCCACGTTGGGGAGATACGCAGTATTTT
TRBJ1-6	many	13	TRBV5-1	NA	CASSRDNNSPLHF	TGCGCCAGCAGCAGGGACAACAATTCACCCCTCCACTTT
TRBJ1-1	many	16	TRBV15	NA	CATSTVGAIPGTEAFF	TGTGCCACCAGCACTGTGGGCGCCATCCCCGGGACTGAAGCTTTCTTT
TRBJ2-2	NA	15	TRBV4-1	TRBD1	CASSQGTGDGGELFF	TGCGCCAGCAGCCAAGGGACAGGGGATGGCGGGGAGCTGTTTTTT